Each of the 7 T cell receptor beta chains below was sequenced from the same sample in a study of blood T cells in healthy people across ages. A sample-barcoded 5' primer and a J-beta primer mix were used in a second PCR of about 6 to 12 cycles. From the 5' RACE reads, TCRdb called clonotypes with MiXCR, one entry per CDR3 protein. The sample has approximately 800,000 distinct CDR3 sequences; around half are singletons. Sequencing was carried out using blood. These receptors originate from an elderly man in good health.

As DNA, the CDR3 is TGTGCCAGCAGGAAAGCGGGCAGAGAGCAAGAGACCCAGTACTTC. Translated, it gives CASRKAGREQETQYF. The V and J genes are TRBV27 and TRBJ2-7, with a possible D match to TRBD2 (6 bases). The DNA end is more similar to TRBJ2-5, so the J call may be wrong. The germline V gene has CDR1 MNHEY and CDR2 SMNVEV (reference sequence). The CDR3 runs to 15 residues.

This sequence joins TRBV27 and TRBJ2-7, with TRBD1 identical over 8 bases. This CDR3 region has 16 residues. J gave up 4 bases and V 5 bases, and 13 bases lay outside the gene matches. Germline V gene lookup returns CDR1 MNHEY and CDR2 SMNVEV (reference sequence). CDR3 in amino acids: CASSPRTGIRRYEQYF. CDR3 DNA sequence: TGTGCCAGCAGTCCCCGGACAGGGATAAGACGGTACGAGCAGTACTTC.

The chain uses TRBV5-6 and TRBJ2-1; D not resolved. This CDR3 is built from 16 residues. V was pared by 4 bases and J by 0 bases, with 14 bases between. Per the germline V gene, CDR1 is SGHDT and CDR2 is YYEEEE. The CDR3 spells CASSHRAPSSYNEQFF. The CDR3 coding sequence is TGTGCCAGCAGCCACCGGGCTCCTAGCTCCTACAATGAGCAGTTCTTC.

This chain links TRBV20-1 with TRBJ2-7; D ambiguous. V shed 3 bases and J shed 3 bases, with 9 bases lying between them. Germline CDR1 reads DFQATT; CDR2 reads SNEGSKA (reference sequence). This CDR3 is 12 amino acids long. CDR3 residues: CSARRQSYEQYF. CDR3 coding DNA: TGCAGTGCTAGGAGGCAGAGCTACGAGCAGTACTTC.

This clonotype showed up just once. The V gene is TRBV7-9, the J gene TRBJ2-1; 10 bases are shared with TRBD2. The CDR3 is made up of 15 amino acids. J gave up 7 bases and V 5 bases, and 8 bases lay outside the gene matches. Germline V gene sequence: CDR1 SEHNR, CDR2 FQNEAQ (reference sequence). The CDR3 nucleotides are TGTGCCAGCAGCGCCGGGACTAGCGTACCAAATGAGCAGTTCTTC. Translating it yields CASSAGTSVPNEQFF. The whole variable domain, filled in from reference TRBV7-9 and TRBJ2-1, reads DTGVSQNPRHKITKRGQNVTFRCDPISEHNRLYWYRQTLGQGPEFLTYFQNEAQLEKSRLLSDRFSAERPKGSFSTLEIQRTEQGDSAMYLCASSAGTSVPNEQFFGPGTRLTVL.

The chain joins TRBV28 to TRBJ2-5; D is ambiguous. This CDR3 is built from 14 residues. CDR1 is MDHEN and CDR2 is SYDVKM in the germline V gene. The V end lost 8 bases, the J end lost 11 bases, and 24 bases lay between the germline ends. CDR3 region: CASRGMLGAASQYF. The CDR3 coding sequence is TGTGCCAGCCGAGGTATGTTAGGTGCGGCGTCGCAGTACTTC. Full variable domain (remainder filled in from reference TRBV28 and TRBJ2-5): DVKVTQSSRYLVKRTGEKVFLECVQDMDHENMFWYRQDPGLGLRLIYFSYDVKMKEKGDIPEGYSVSREKKERFSLILESASTNQTSMYLCASRGMLGAASQYFGPGTRLLVL.

V usage is TRBV20-1 and J usage is TRBJ2-5, with TRBD2 matching 7 bases. The germline CDR1 and CDR2 sequences are DFQATT and SNEGSKA (reference sequence). The CDR3 runs 16 residues. Trimming removed 0 bases from V and 2 bases from J; junction bases left unmatched: 9. This CDR3 reads CSARDPRSGRQETQYF. The CDR3 DNA reads as TGCAGTGCTAGAGACCCCCGTAGCGGGCGACAAGAGACCCAGTACTTC.